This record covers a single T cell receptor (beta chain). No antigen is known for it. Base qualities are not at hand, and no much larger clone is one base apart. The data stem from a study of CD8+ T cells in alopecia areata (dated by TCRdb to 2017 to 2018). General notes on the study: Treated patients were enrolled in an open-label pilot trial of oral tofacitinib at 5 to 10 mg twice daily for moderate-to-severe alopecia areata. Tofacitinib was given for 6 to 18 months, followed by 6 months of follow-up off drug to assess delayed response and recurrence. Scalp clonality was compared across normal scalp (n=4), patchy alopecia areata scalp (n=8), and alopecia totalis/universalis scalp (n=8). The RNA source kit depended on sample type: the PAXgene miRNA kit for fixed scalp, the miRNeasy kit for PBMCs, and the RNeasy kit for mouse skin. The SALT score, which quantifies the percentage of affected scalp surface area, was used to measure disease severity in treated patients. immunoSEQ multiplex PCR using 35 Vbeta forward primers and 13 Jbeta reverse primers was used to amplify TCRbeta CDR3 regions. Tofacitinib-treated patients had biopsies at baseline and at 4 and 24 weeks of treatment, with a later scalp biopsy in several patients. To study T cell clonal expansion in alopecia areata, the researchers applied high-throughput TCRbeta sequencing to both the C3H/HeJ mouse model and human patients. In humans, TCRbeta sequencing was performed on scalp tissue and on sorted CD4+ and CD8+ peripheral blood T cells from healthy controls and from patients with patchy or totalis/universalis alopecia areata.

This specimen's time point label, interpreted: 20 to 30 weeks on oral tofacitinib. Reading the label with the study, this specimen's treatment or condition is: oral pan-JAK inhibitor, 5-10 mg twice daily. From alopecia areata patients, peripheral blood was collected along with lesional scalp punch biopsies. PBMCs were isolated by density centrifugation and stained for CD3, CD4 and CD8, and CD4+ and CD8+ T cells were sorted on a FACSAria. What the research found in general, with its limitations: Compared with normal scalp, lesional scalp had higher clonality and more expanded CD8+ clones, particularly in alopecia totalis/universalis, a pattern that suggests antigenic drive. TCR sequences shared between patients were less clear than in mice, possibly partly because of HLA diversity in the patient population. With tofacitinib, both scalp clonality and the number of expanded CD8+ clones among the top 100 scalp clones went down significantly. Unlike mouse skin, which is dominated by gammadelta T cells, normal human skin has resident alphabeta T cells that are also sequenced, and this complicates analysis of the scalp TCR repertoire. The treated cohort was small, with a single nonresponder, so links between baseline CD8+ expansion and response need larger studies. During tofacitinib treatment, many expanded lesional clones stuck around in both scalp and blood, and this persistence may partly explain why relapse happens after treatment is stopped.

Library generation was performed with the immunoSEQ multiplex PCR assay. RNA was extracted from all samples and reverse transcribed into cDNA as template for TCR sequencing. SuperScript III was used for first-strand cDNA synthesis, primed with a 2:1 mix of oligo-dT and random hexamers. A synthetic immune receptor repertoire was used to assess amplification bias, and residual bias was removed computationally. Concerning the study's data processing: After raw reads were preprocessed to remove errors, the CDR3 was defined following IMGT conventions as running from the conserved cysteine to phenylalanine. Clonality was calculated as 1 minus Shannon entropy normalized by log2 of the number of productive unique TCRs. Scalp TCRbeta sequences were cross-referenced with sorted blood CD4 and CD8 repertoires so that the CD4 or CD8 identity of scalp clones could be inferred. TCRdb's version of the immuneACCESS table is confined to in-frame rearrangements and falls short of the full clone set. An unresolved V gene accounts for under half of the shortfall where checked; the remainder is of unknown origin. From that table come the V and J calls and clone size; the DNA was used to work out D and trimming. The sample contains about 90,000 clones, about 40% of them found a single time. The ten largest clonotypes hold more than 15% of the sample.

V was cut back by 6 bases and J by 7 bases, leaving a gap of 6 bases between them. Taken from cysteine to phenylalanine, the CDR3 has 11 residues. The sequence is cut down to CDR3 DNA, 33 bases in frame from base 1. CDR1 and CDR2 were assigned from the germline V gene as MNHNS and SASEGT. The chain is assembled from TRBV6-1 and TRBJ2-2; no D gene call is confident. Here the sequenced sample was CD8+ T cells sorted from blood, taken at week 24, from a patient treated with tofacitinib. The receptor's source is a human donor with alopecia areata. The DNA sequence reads TGTGCCAGCAGGGTGGGCGGGGAGCTGTTTTTT. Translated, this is CASRVGGELFF.